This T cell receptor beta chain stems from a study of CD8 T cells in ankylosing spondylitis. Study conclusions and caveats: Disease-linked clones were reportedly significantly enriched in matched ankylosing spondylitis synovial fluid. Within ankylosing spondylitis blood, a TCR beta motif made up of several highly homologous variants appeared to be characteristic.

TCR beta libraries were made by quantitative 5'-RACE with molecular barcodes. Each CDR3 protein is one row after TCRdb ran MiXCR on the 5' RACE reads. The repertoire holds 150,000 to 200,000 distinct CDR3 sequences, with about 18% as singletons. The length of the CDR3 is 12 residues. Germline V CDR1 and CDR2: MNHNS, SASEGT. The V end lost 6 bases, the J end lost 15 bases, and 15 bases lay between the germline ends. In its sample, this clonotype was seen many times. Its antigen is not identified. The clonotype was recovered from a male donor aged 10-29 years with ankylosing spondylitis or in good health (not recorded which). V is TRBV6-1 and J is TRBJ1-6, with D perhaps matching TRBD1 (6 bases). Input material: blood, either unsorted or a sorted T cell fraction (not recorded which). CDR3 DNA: TGTGCCAGCAGAGACAGGTTTGGCCTCCTCCACTTT. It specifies CASRDRFGLLHF.